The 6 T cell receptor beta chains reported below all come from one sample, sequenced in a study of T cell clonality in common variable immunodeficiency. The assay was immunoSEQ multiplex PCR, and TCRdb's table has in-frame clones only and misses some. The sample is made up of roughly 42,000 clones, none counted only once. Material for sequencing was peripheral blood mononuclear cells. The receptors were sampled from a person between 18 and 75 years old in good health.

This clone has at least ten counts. The CDR3 protein is CASSPGQVTYEQYF. The part of the CDR3 DNA that was read is TGTGCCAGCAGCCCAGGACAGGTAACCTACGAG. The J gene is TRBJ2-7, the V gene TRBV7-9; 7 positions match TRBD1. The read ends 3 residues before the CDR3 terminus; that terminus is restored from the germline J gene. This CDR3 spans 14 amino acids. J lost 2 bases, V lost 5 bases, and 6 bases had no gene match. CDR1 and CDR2 from the germline V gene are SEHNR and FQNEAQ (reference sequence).

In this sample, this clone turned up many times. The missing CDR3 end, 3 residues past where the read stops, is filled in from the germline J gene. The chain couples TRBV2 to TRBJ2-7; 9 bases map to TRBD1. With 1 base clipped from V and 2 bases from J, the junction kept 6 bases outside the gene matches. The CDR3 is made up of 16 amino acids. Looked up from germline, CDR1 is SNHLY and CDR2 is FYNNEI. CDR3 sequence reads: CASSEGGQGLTYEQYF. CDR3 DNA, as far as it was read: TGTGCCAGCAGTGAAGGGGGACAGGGACTTACCTACGAG. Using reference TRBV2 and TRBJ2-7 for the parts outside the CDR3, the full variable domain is EPEVTQTPSHQVTQMGQEVILRCVPISNHLYFYWYRQILGQKVEFLVSFYNNEISEKSEIFDDQFSVERPDGSNFTLKIRSTKLEDSAMYFCASSEGGQGLTYEQYFGPGTRLTVT.

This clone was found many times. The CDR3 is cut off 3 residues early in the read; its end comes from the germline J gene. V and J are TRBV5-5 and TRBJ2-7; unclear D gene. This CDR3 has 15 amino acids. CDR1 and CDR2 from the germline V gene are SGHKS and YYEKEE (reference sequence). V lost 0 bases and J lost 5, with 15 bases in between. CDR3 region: CASSLELKAVDEQYF. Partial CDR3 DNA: TGTGCCAGCAGCTTGGAACTGAAGGCGGTGGACGAG.

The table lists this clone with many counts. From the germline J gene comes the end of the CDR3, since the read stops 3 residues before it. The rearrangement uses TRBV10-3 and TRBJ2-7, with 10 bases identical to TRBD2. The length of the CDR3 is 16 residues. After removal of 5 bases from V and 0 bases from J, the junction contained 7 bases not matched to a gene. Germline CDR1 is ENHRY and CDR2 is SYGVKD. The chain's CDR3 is CAISSGTSVGSYEQYF. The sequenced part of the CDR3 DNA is TGTGCCATCAGTTCCGGGACTAGCGTGGGCTCCTACGAG.

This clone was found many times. The CDR3: CASSQSIRTVAYQETQYF. The CDR3 bases that were read are TGCGCCAGCAGTCAATCCATTAGGACAGTAGCGTACCAAGAGACC. The chain is built from TRBV23-1 and TRBJ2-5, with D possibly matching TRBD1 (6 bases). Sequencing ends 3 residues short of the CDR3 end; the germline J gene provides the rest. TRBV23-1 falls under the ORF class, with uncertain function. V was shortened by 0 bases and J by 0 bases, with 17 bases between the two germline ends. The CDR3 runs 18 residues.

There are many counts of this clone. This chain's CDR3 is CSATGTGSNQPQHF. The CDR3 DNA, read in part, is TGCAGTGCTACAGGGACTGGGAGCAATCAGCCC. The chain couples TRBV20-1 to TRBJ1-5, with D possibly matching TRBD1 (5 bases). The sequence runs out 3 residues before the end of the CDR3; the remainder is reconstructed from the germline J gene. Trimming took off 4 bases at V and 1 base at J, with 11 bases between the two ends. The CDR3 contains 14 residues. CDR1 DFQATT and CDR2 SNEGSKA come from the germline V gene (reference sequence).